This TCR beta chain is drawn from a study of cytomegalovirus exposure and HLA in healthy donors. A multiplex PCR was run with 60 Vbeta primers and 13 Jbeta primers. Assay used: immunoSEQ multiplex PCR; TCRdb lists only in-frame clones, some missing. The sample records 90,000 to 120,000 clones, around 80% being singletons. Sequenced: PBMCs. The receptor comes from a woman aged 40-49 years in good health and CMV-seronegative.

The CDR3: CASSPGTGAYNEQFF. CDR3 nucleotide sequence: TGTGCCAGCAGCCCCGGGACAGGGGCCTACAATGAGCAGTTCTTC. The chain links TRBV9 to TRBJ2-1; the match to TRBD1 covers 10 bases. The CDR3 length is 15 residues. V lost 4 bases, J lost 2 bases, and 3 bases stayed unmatched. Germline CDR1 and CDR2: SGDLS and YYNGEE.